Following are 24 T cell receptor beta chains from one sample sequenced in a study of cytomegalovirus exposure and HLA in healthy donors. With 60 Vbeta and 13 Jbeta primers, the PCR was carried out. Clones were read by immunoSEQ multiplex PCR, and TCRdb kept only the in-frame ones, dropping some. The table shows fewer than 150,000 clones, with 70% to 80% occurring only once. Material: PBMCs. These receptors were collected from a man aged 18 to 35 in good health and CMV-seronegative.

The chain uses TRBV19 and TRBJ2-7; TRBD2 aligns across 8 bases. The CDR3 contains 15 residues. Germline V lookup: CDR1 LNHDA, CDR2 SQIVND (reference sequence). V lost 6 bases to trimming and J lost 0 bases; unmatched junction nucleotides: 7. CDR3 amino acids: CASRIRSGSSYEQYF. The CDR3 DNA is TGTGCCAGTAGGATCCGAAGCGGGAGCTCCTACGAGCAGTACTTC.

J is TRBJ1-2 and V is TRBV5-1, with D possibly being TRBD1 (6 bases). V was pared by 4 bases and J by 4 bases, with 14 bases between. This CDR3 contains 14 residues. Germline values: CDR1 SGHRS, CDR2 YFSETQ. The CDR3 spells CASSPGHLSYGYTF. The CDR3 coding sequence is TGCGCCAGCAGCCCGGGACACCTGTCCTATGGCTACACCTTC. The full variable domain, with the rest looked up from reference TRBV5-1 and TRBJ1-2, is KAGVTQTPRYLIKTRGQQVTLSCSPISGHRSVSWYQQTPGQGLQFLFEYFSETQRNKGNFPGRFSGRQFSNSRSEMNVSTLELGDSALYLCASSPGHLSYGYTFGSGTRLTVV.

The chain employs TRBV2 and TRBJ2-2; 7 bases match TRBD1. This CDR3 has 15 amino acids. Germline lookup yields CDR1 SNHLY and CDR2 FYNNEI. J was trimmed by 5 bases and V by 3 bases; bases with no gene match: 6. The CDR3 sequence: CASSDLQGQTGELFF. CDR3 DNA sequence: TGTGCCAGCAGTGATTTACAGGGGCAAACCGGGGAGCTGTTTTTT. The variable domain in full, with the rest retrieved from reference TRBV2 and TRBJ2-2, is EPEVTQTPSHQVTQMGQEVILRCVPISNHLYFYWYRQILGQKVEFLVSFYNNEISEKSEIFDDQFSVERPDGSNFTLKIRSTKLEDSAMYFCASSDLQGQTGELFFGEGSRLTVL.

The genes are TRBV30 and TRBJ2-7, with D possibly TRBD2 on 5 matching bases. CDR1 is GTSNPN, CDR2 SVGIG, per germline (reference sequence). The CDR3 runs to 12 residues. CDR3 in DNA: TGTGCGGCAGAGGGATACTCCTACGAGCAGTACTTC. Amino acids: CAAEGYSYEQYF.

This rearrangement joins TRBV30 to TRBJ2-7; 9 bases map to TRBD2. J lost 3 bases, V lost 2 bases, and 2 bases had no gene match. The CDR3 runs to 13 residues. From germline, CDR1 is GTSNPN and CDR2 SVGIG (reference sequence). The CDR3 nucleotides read TGTGCCTGGAGTCCAGCGGGGGGCTACGAGCAGTACTTC. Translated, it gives CAWSPAGGYEQYF.

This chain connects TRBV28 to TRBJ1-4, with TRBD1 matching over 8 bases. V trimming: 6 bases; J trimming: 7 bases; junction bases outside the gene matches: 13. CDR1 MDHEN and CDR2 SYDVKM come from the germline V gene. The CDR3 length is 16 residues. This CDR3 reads CASSLGPTGGGEKLFF. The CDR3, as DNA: TGTGCCAGCAGCCTAGGCCCTACAGGGGGTGGTGAAAAACTGTTTTTT.

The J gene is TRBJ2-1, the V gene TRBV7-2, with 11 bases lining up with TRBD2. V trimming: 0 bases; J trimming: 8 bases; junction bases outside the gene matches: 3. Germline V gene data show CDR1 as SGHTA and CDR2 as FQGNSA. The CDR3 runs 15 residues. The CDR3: CASSLALAGGYEQFF. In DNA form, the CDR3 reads TGTGCCAGCAGCTTAGCCCTAGCGGGAGGATATGAGCAGTTCTTC.

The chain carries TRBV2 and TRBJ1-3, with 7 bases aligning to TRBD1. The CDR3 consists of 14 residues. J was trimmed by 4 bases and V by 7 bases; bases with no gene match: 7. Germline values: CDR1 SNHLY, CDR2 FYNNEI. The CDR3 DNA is TGTGCCAGCAACGACAGGGCGAACGGAAACACCATATATTTT. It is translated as CASNDRANGNTIYF.

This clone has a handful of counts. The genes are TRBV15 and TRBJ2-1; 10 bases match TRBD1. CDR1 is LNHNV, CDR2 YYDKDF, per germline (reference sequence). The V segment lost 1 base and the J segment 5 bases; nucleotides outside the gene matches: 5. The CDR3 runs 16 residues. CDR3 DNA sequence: TGTGCCACCAGCAGAGGTATCGGGACAGGGGACAATGAGCAGTTCTTC. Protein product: CATSRGIGTGDNEQFF.

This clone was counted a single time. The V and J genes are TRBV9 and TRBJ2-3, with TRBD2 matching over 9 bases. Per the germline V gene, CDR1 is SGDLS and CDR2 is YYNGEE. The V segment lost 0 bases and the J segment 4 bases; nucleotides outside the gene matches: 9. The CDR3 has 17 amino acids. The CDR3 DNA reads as TGTGCCAGCAGCGTAGCCGTAGGTAGCGGGGGTGCAGATACGCAGTATTTT. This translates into CASSVAVGSGGADTQYF.

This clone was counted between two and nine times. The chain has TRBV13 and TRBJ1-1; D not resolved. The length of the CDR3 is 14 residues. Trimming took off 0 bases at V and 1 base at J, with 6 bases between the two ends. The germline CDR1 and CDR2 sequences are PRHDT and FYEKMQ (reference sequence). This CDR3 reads CASSLGHPNTEAFF. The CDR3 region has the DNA TGTGCCAGCAGCTTAGGACACCCGAACACTGAAGCTTTCTTT.

The CDR3 loop is CASSDRKEAFF. The CDR3 nucleotides are TGCGCCAGCAGTGACAGGAAAGAAGCTTTCTTT. The genes are TRBV10-1 and TRBJ1-1; D is ambiguous. The germline V gene encodes CDR1 WNHNN and CDR2 SYGVQD (reference sequence). The CDR3 has 11 amino acids. V was shortened by 3 bases and J by 8 bases, with 7 bases between the two germline ends.

The CDR3 DNA reads as TGCGCCAGCAGCTGGGGACAGGGAGAGACTGAAGCTTTCTTT. Translation: CASSWGQGETEAFF. V and J are TRBV5-1 and TRBJ1-1; 9 bases fit TRBD1. CDR3 length: 14 residues. Per germline, CDR1 SGHRS and CDR2 YFSETQ. The V and J ends lost 3 bases and 5 bases, in that order; junction bases with no gene match: 5.

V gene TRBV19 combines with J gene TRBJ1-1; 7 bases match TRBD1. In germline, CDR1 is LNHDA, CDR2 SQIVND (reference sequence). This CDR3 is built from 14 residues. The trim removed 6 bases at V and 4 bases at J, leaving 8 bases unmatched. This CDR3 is CASSLVNRGTEAFF. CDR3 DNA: TGTGCCAGTAGCCTCGTTAACAGGGGCACTGAAGCTTTCTTT.

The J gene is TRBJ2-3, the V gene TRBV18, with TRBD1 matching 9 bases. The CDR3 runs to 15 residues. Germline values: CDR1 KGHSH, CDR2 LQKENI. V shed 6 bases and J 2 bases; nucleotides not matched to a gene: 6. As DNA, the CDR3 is TGTGCCAGCTCCCCGGACAGGGGATACACAGATACGCAGTATTTT. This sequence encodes CASSPDRGYTDTQYF.

CDR3 sequence: CASSRQPPETQYF. The CDR3 DNA reads as TGTGCCAGCAGCCGACAGCCCCCCGAGACCCAGTACTTC. This chain connects TRBV7-2 to TRBJ2-5; TRBD1 is a possible D gene (5 bases). CDR1 is SGHTA, CDR2 FQGNSA, per germline. This CDR3 is built from 13 residues. Deletions cut 5 bases from V and 5 bases from J, with 12 bases between. Based on the CDR3 plus reference TRBV7-2 and TRBJ2-5, the full variable domain is GAGVSQSPSNKVTEKGKDVELRCDPISGHTALYWYRQSLGQGLEFLIYFQGNSAPDKSGLPSDRFSAERTGGSVSTLTIQRTQQEDSAVYLCASSRQPPETQYFGPGTRLLVL.

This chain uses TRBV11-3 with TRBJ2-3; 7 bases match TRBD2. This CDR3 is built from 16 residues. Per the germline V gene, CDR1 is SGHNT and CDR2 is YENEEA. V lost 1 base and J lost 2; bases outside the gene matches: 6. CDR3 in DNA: TGTGCCAGCAGCTTAGGACGGGGGGACCACACAGATACGCAGTATTTT. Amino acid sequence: CASSLGRGDHTDTQYF. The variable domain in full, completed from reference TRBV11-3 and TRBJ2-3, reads EAGVVQSPRYKIIEKKQPVAFWCNPISGHNTLYWYLQNLGQGPELLIRYENEEAVDDSQLPKDRFSAERLKGVDSTLKIQPAELGDSAVYLCASSLGRGDHTDTQYFGPGTRLTVL.

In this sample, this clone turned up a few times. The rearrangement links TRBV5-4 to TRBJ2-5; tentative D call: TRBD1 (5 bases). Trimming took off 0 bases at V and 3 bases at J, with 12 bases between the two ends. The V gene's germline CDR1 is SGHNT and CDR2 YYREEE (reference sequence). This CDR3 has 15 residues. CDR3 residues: CASSLGGIGEETQYF. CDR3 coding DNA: TGTGCCAGCAGCTTGGGGGGTATAGGGGAAGAGACCCAGTACTTC.

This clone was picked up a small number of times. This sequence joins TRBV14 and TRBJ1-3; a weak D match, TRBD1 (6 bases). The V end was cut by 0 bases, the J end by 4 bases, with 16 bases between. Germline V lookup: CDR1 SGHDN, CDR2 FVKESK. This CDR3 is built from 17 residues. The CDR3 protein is CASSQELLGAAGNTIYF. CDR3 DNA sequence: TGTGCCAGCAGCCAAGAATTACTGGGGGCAGCGGGAAACACCATATATTTT.

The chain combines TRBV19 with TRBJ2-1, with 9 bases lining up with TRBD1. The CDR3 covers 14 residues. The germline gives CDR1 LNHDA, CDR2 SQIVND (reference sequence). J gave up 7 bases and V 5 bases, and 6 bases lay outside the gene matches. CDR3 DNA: TGTGCCAGTAGTTTCGGACAGGGGAGGAATGAGCAGTTCTTC. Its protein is CASSFGQGRNEQFF.

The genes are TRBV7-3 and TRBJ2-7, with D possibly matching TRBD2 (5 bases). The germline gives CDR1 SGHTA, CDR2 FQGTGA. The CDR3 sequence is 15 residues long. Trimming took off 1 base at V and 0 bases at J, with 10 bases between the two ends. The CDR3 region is CASSLSGGSSYEQYF. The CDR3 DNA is TGTGCCAGCAGCTTAAGCGGAGGAAGCTCCTACGAGCAGTACTTC.

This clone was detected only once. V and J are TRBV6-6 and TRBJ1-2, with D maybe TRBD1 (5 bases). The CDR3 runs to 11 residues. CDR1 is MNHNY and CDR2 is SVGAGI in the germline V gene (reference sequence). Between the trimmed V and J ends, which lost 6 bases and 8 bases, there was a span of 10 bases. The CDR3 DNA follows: TGTGCCAGCAGGGGGGGTGGCGGCTACACCTTC. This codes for CASRGGGGYTF.

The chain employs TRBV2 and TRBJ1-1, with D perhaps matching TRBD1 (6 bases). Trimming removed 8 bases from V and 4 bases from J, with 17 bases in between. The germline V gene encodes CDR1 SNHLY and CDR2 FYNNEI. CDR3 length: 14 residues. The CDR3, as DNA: TGTGCCAGCCAGGGGTTAGTAGGGGGCACTGAAGCTTTCTTT. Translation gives CASQGLVGGTEAFF.

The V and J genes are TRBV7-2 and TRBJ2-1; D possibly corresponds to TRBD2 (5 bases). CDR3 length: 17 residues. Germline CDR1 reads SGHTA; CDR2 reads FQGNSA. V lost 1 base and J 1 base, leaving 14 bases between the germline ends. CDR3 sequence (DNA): TGTGCCAGCAGCTTAGTACCCGACTACCTTTCCTACAATGAGCAGTTCTTC. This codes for CASSLVPDYLSYNEQFF.